The entry below gives a single T cell receptor (beta chain) sequence along with its context. Its matching antigen is unknown. The method was immunoSEQ multiplex PCR; TCRdb's version includes in-frame clones alone and lacks a portion of them. The sample includes approximately 22,000 clones, about 86% of them seen just once. These data come from a study of T cells after posttransplantation cyclophosphamide. The study, taken as a whole, reports: Skin or GI-infiltrating T cells shared few TRB sequences with blood. TRB clonality was highly associated with recipient CMV seropositivity and reactivation. Later blood repertoires were often dominated by clones from the donor CD8+ memory compartment.

Cyclophosphamide on days +3 and +4 followed busulfan-fludarabine conditioning and a marrow graft. The sequence came from a female patient younger than 45 who received an allogeneic stem cell transplant from an unrelated donor, was CMV-positive, and had no GVHD. Some T cells may be the graft donor's. Sequencing used PBMCs, obtained after allogeneic stem cell transplant with posttransplant cyclophosphamide.

CDR3 coding DNA: TGTGCCAGCAGCCTTACTCGACTAGCGGGGATCGAGCAGTACTTC. Its protein product is CASSLTRLAGIEQYF. The V call is TRBV28, the J call TRBJ2-5; 11 bases agree with TRBD2. TRBJ2-7 matches the DNA end more closely, so the J call is doubtful. This CDR3 is built from 15 residues. From germline, CDR1 is MDHEN and CDR2 SYDVKM.